This T cell receptor (beta chain) was profiled in a study of OX40 agonist ivuxolimab in advanced cancers. Libraries were prepared by immunoSEQ multiplex PCR; TCRdb keeps only in-frame clonotypes and omits some of them. The sample gives 15,000 to 20,000 clones, roughly 80% of which show up once; around 28% is in the top ten. Study conclusions and caveats: Compared with CD4+, CD8+ T cells on average had more expanded clones. The study found among the lowest clonal expansion in partial responders at 0.1-3.0 mg/kg. Low levels of normalized T-cell clonal expansion also appeared in some nonresponders.

Peripheral blood came from all dose cohorts at three timepoints. In regard to this clone: Its antigen is currently unknown.

The sequenced sample was CD4+ or CD8+ T cells sorted from blood, obtained in a trial of the OX40 agonist ivuxolimab. This TCR derives from an adult with an advanced solid tumor such as melanoma, head and neck, liver or kidney cancer.

Here the CDR3 DNA reads TGCGCCAGCAGCCAAGCAAGGGATAGCAATCAGCCCCAGCATTTT. This gives the protein CASSQARDSNQPQHF. The rearrangement uses TRBV4-1 and TRBJ1-5; no definite D call. Trimming took off 1 base at V and 0 bases at J, with 7 bases between the two ends. Germline values: CDR1 MGHRA, CDR2 YSYEKL. The length of the CDR3 is 15 residues.